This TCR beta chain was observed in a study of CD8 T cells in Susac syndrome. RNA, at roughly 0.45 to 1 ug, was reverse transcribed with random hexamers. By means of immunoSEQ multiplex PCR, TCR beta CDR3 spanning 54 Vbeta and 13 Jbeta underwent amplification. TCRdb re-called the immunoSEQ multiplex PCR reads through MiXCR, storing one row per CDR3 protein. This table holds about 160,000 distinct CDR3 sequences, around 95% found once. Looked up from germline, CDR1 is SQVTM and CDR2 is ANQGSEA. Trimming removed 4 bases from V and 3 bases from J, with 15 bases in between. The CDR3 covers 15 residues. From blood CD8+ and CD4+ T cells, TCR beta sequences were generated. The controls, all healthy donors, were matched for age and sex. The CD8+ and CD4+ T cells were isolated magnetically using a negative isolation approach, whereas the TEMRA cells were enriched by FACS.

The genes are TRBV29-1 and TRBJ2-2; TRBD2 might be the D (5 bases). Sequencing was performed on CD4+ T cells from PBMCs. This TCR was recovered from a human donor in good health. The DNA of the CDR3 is TGCAGCGTTGTTTCGGCTCCCGGGGACACCGGGGAGCTGTTTTTT. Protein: CSVVSAPGDTGELFF.